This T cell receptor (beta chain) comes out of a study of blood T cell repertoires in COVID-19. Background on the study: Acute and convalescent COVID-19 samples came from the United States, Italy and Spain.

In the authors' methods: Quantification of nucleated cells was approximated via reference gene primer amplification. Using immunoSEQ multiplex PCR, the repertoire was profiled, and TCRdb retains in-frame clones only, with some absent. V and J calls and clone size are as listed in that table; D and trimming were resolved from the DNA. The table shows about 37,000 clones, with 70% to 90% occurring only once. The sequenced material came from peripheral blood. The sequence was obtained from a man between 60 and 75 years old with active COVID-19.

The DNA of the CDR3 is TGTGCCAGCAGCCTCCACATAGCGGGAGCTCACACAGATACGCAGTATTTT. Its translation is CASSLHIAGAHTDTQYF. This chain uses TRBV11-2 with TRBJ2-3; 9 bases fit TRBD2. The V segment lost 5 bases and the J segment 2 bases; nucleotides outside the gene matches: 11. The CDR3 spans 17 residues. Germline V CDR1 and CDR2: SGHAT, FQNNGV.